Following are 29 T cell receptor beta chains from one sample sequenced in a study of early stage breast cancer tumors. Generated by immunoSEQ multiplex PCR, the TCRdb table keeps only in-frame clones and is missing some. The repertoire consists of about 72,000 clones, with around 85% occurring once and the leading ten covering around 3.4%. Specimen: blood. The receptors originated from a person aged 55 to 69 with breast cancer.

This chain joins TRBV4-1 and TRBJ2-1, with D tentatively TRBD2 (5 bases). Trimming stripped 0 bases from V and 9 bases from J, with 12 bases between. CDR1 is MGHRA, CDR2 YSYEKL, per germline. This CDR3 comprises 14 residues. This chain's CDR3 is CASSQESVRGEQFF. CDR3 nucleotide sequence: TGCGCCAGCAGCCAAGAGAGTGTTCGGGGTGAGCAGTTCTTC.

The chain links TRBV27 to TRBJ1-2; 7 bases agree with TRBD1. Germline CDR1 reads MNHEY; CDR2 reads SMNVEV (reference sequence). This CDR3 spans 15 amino acids. J was trimmed by 0 bases and V by 5 bases; bases with no gene match: 6. This chain's CDR3 is CASSPRQGSNYGYTF. As DNA, the CDR3 is TGTGCCAGCAGTCCAAGACAGGGATCTAACTATGGCTACACCTTC.

The V and J genes are TRBV5-1 and TRBJ2-7; TRBD2 agrees at 8 bases. Germline trimming cut 0 bases from V and 5 bases from J; bases unmatched to any gene: 7. Germline CDR1 is SGHRS and CDR2 is YFSETQ. The length of the CDR3 is 15 residues. The CDR3 DNA is TGCGCCAGCAGCTTGGTACCCAGCGGGGGCGACGAGCAGTACTTC. It specifies CASSLVPSGGDEQYF.

In this sample, this clone turned up once. The rearrangement joins TRBV28 to TRBJ2-7; no clear D. The CDR3 is 13 residues long. The V gene lost 4 bases and the J gene lost 7 bases, with 14 bases spanning the gap. Germline loops: CDR1 MDHEN, CDR2 SYDVKM. The DNA for the CDR3 is TGTGCCAGCAGTTCCCGCGAGTCCCTGGAGCAGTACTTC. Protein sequence: CASSSRESLEQYF.

The CDR3 DNA reads TGTGCCAGCTCTTCGGACAGGGGAGGAGAAAAACTGTTTTTT. It codes for CASSSDRGGEKLFF. The chain recombines TRBV7-9 with TRBJ1-4; 9 nucleotides align to TRBD1. The CDR3 runs to 14 residues. Germline loops: CDR1 SEHNR, CDR2 FQNEAQ (reference sequence). V lost 8 bases and J lost 8; bases outside the gene matches: 9.

The rearrangement joins TRBV15 to TRBJ2-1; 13 nucleotides agree with TRBD2. The V gene's germline CDR1 is LNHNV and CDR2 YYDKDF (reference sequence). This CDR3 contains 16 residues. Losses at the gene ends were 6 bases for V and 7 bases for J; bases not matched to a gene: 9. In DNA form, the CDR3 reads TGTGCCACCAGTTCTTTCACTAGCGGGAGGGGAAATGAGCAGTTCTTC. As protein: CATSSFTSGRGNEQFF.

The chain uses TRBV28 and TRBJ2-7, with D perhaps given as TRBD1 or TRBD2 (5 bases each). The germline V gene has CDR1 MDHEN and CDR2 SYDVKM. Trimming took off 6 bases at V and 9 bases at J, with 18 bases between the two ends. This CDR3 is 13 amino acids long. The CDR3 region has the DNA TGTGCCAGCAGCTCCCTCGGGGCCCTAAGGCAGTACTTC. As protein: CASSSLGALRQYF.

V gene TRBV19 combines with J gene TRBJ1-1; TRBD1 agrees at 8 bases. The CDR3 runs to 12 residues. With 11 bases clipped from V and 1 base from J, the junction kept 3 bases outside the gene matches. Germline assignment: CDR1 LNHDA and CDR2 SQIVND (reference sequence). This CDR3 reads CAVGTGNTEAFF. The CDR3 DNA follows: TGTGCCGTGGGGACAGGGAACACTGAAGCTTTCTTT.

The rearrangement uses TRBV29-1 and TRBJ2-7, with D unclear. This CDR3 region has 13 residues. Trimming removed 4 bases at V and 2 bases at J, with 12 bases between. The germline gives CDR1 SQVTM, CDR2 ANQGSEA. CDR3 nucleotides: TGCAGCGTTGTCTGGCAGACCCCCTACGAGCAGTACTTC. This encodes CSVVWQTPYEQYF.

The chain joins TRBV10-3 to TRBJ2-1; D could derive from TRBD1 or TRBD2 (6 bases each). There are 14 residues in the CDR3. The ends were cut back, 7 bases at V and 7 bases at J, with 17 bases in the middle. Germline CDR1 ENHRY, CDR2 SYGVKD. The CDR3 here is CAIIEEGGRNEQFF. CDR3 DNA: TGTGCCATCATAGAGGAGGGGGGTAGGAATGAGCAGTTCTTC.

This clone was detected only a few times. The V gene is TRBV18, the J gene TRBJ1-6; D is unclear. Germline assignment: CDR1 KGHSH and CDR2 LQKENI. V was clipped by 2 bases and J by 0 bases, with 11 bases between them. The CDR3 is made up of 17 amino acids. CDR3 amino acids: CASSPKTVSSYNSPLHF. As DNA, the CDR3 is TGTGCCAGCTCACCAAAGACGGTCAGCTCCTATAATTCACCCCTCCACTTT.

J is TRBJ2-7 and V is TRBV28; 8 bases align to TRBD1. The CDR3 is 15 residues long. The V gene end was trimmed by 6 bases and the J gene end by 3 bases; junction bases not matched to a gene: 10. The germline CDR1 and CDR2 sequences are MDHEN and SYDVKM. CDR3 in amino acids: CASRGTPDRVYEQYF. The CDR3 DNA follows: TGTGCCAGCAGAGGGACTCCGGACAGGGTCTACGAGCAGTACTTC.

V and J are TRBV25-1 and TRBJ1-2; D may be TRBD1 (5 bases). This CDR3 is built from 12 residues. With 3 bases removed from V and 8 bases from J, the gap between germline ends came to 10 bases. Germline loops: CDR1 MGHDK, CDR2 SYGVNS. The CDR3 loop reads CASSEGGGGYTF. CDR3 coding DNA: TGTGCCAGCAGTGAGGGGGGGGGAGGCTACACCTTC.

The chain has TRBV2 and TRBJ2-3, with D unresolved. Germline V gene lookup returns CDR1 SNHLY and CDR2 FYNNEI. The ends were cut back, 7 bases at V and 6 bases at J, with 20 bases in the middle. The CDR3 length is 15 residues. CDR3 sequence (DNA): TGTGCCAGCAAACCAACAATACGAGGTTCGGATACGCAGTATTTT. Translated: CASKPTIRGSDTQYF.

This chain uses TRBV28 with TRBJ2-2; 9 nucleotides match TRBD2. The CDR3 loop spans 15 amino acids. J was trimmed by 6 bases and V by 5 bases; bases with no gene match: 7. The germline V gene encodes CDR1 MDHEN and CDR2 SYDVKM. The CDR3 reads CASSRGGARAGELFF. As DNA, the CDR3 is TGTGCCAGCAGTCGCGGGGGGGCCCGGGCCGGGGAGCTGTTTTTT.

The V call is TRBV7-9, the J call TRBJ2-7; no clear D gene. V shed 5 bases and J shed 0 bases, with 11 bases lying between them. In germline, CDR1 is SEHNR, CDR2 FQNEAQ (reference sequence). CDR3 length equals 14 residues. Written as DNA, the CDR3 is TGTGCCAGCAGCCGCTCCGGAACCTCCTACGAGCAGTACTTC. This translates into CASSRSGTSYEQYF.

The sample holds a few counts of this clone. J is TRBJ1-1 and V is TRBV27, with unresolved D. Between the trimmed V and J ends, which lost 2 bases and 3 bases, there was a span of 7 bases. CDR1 and CDR2 from the germline V gene are MNHEY and SMNVEV (reference sequence). The CDR3 contains 13 residues. DNA of the CDR3: TGTGCCAGCAGTTTAAGCCCGGACACTGAAGCTTTCTTT. Translated: CASSLSPDTEAFF.

This clone appeared a few times. The genes are TRBV7-9 and TRBJ2-3; D remains unclear. Germline V gives CDR1 SEHNR, CDR2 FQNEAQ (reference sequence). V was shortened by 0 bases and J by 9 bases, with 13 bases between the two germline ends. The CDR3 is 14 residues long. CDR3 residues: CASSLAGEGPTQYF. CDR3 nucleotides: TGTGCCAGCAGCTTAGCTGGGGAAGGCCCCACGCAGTATTTT.

The chain uses TRBV19 and TRBJ1-5; D uncertain. The CDR3 extends over 15 amino acids. The V gene's germline CDR1 is LNHDA and CDR2 SQIVND (reference sequence). Trimming left V 7 bases short and J 6 bases short, with 19 bases between. The CDR3 DNA follows: TGTGCCAGTACAGGCGTCATCCCTACGGGTCAGCCCCAGCATTTT. This codes for CASTGVIPTGQPQHF.

The rearrangement links TRBV7-9 to TRBJ2-3; possible D gene TRBD2, 5 bases. The V end lost 11 bases, the J end lost 0 bases, and 9 bases lay between the germline ends. This CDR3 comprises 12 residues. Per the germline V gene, CDR1 is SEHNR and CDR2 is FQNEAQ (reference sequence). CDR3: CAGRESTDTQYF. DNA for the CDR3: TGTGCCGGTAGGGAGAGCACAGATACGCAGTATTTT.

The chain uses TRBV2 and TRBJ1-2, with TRBD1 as a possible D gene (6 bases). The V gene's germline CDR1 is SNHLY and CDR2 FYNNEI. The length of the CDR3 is 13 residues. V was cut by 10 bases and J by 8 bases, with 20 bases left in between. The CDR3 is CATTLGGLQGYTF. The CDR3 DNA sequence: TGTGCCACCACCTTGGGGGGGCTTCAGGGCTACACCTTC.

The chain joins TRBV11-2 to TRBJ2-1; D ambiguous. The germline V gene has CDR1 SGHAT and CDR2 FQNNGV. CDR3 length: 13 residues. Trimming removed 0 bases from V and 7 bases from J, with 7 bases in between. The CDR3 loop is CASSLDSQNEQFF. The DNA of the CDR3 is TGTGCCAGCAGCTTAGACTCCCAGAATGAGCAGTTCTTC.

The chain is built from TRBV19 and TRBJ2-3; no reliable D call. Trimming took off 6 bases at V and 0 bases at J, with 7 bases between the two ends. Germline V gene lookup returns CDR1 LNHDA and CDR2 SQIVND (reference sequence). This CDR3 has 13 amino acids. The CDR3 reads CASRKLSTDTQYF. For the CDR3, the DNA is TGTGCCAGTAGGAAGTTGAGCACAGATACGCAGTATTTT. Filled out from reference TRBV19 and TRBJ2-3, the complete variable domain reads DGGITQSPKYLFRKEGQNVTLSCEQNLNHDAMYWYRQDPGQGLRLIYYSQIVNDFQKGDIAEGYSVSREKKESFPLTVTSAQKNPTAFYLCASRKLSTDTQYFGPGTRLTVL.

This clone was observed a few times. This chain joins TRBV5-4 and TRBJ2-1; TRBD2 might be the D (6 bases). Germline loops: CDR1 SGHNT, CDR2 YYREEE (reference sequence). This CDR3 contains 15 residues. V was clipped by 5 bases and J by 4 bases, with 16 bases between them. The CDR3 loop reads CASSSIRGTYNEQFF. The DNA for the CDR3 is TGTGCCAGCAGTTCCATACGGGGGACTTACAATGAGCAGTTCTTC.

The chain couples TRBV5-1 to TRBJ2-3, with 12 bases that match TRBD1. V trimming: 4 bases; J trimming: 6 bases; junction bases outside the gene matches: 9. Germline CDR1 is SGHRS and CDR2 is YFSETQ. The CDR3 is made up of 16 amino acids. CDR3 in DNA: TGCGCCAGCAGCAGCCGCCGGGACAGGGGGCCTGATACGCAGTATTTT. This sequence encodes CASSSRRDRGPDTQYF.

The chain carries TRBV7-9 and TRBJ2-1; 10 bases align to TRBD2. The V and J ends lost 2 bases and 10 bases, in that order; junction bases with no gene match: 8. The CDR3 runs 15 residues. In germline, CDR1 is SEHNR, CDR2 FQNEAQ (reference sequence). DNA for the CDR3: TGTGCCAGCAGCTTAACCAGCGGGGGGGCCGAGGAGCAGTTCTTC. Protein sequence: CASSLTSGGAEEQFF.

This sequence joins TRBV7-2 and TRBJ2-5, with D perhaps TRBD1 or TRBD2 (5 bases each). The CDR3 totals 15 residues. CDR1 and CDR2 (germline): SGHTA, FQGNSA. V dropped 3 bases and J dropped 4 bases, with 15 bases sitting between them. CDR3 residues: CASSFSPRGIETQYF. CDR3 DNA: TGTGCCAGCAGCTTCTCCCCGAGGGGCATAGAGACCCAGTACTTC.

A few counts support this clone. The chain joins TRBV5-6 to TRBJ2-6; TRBD1 or TRBD2 may be the D gene (5 bases each). Per the germline V gene, CDR1 is SGHDT and CDR2 is YYEEEE. Trimming removed 3 bases at V and 1 base at J, with 11 bases between. This CDR3 is 16 amino acids long. Written as DNA, the CDR3 is TGTGCCAGCAGCTCGACGGGGCGGTCTGGGGCCAACGTCCTGACTTTC. It is translated as CASSSTGRSGANVLTF.

This chain connects TRBV19 to TRBJ1-5, with D perhaps TRBD1 (6 bases). Per germline, CDR1 LNHDA and CDR2 SQIVND (reference sequence). Trimming stripped 6 bases from V and 5 bases from J, with 20 bases between. The CDR3 has 16 residues. For the CDR3, the DNA is TGTGCCAGTAGCCGGGGGGCCAGGGATTACTATCAGCCCCAGCATTTT. It encodes CASSRGARDYYQPQHF.